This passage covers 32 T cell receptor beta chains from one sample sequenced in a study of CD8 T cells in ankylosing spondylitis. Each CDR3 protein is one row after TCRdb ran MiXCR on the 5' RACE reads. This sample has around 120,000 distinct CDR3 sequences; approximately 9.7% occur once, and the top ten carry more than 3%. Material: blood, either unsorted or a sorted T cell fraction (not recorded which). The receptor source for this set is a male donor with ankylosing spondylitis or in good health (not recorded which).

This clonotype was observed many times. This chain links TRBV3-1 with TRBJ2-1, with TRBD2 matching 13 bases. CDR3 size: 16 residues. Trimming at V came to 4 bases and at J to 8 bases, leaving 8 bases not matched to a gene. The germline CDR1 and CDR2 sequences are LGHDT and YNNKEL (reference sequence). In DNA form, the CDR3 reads TGTGCCAGCAGCCGAGGGACTAGCGGGGTCTGGGATGAGCAGTTCTTC. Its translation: CASSRGTSGVWDEQFF.

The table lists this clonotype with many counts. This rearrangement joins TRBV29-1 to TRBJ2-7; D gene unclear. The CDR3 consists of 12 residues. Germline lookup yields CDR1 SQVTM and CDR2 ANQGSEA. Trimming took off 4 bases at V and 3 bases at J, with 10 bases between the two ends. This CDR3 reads CSVARSVYEQYF. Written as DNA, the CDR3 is TGCAGCGTTGCACGGTCCGTCTACGAGCAGTACTTC.

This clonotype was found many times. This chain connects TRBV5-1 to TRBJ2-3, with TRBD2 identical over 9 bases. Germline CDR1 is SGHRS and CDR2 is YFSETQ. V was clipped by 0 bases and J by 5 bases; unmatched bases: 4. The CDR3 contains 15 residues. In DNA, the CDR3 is TGCGCCAGCAGCTTGGCTCTAGCGGGGCGAGATACGCAGTATTTT. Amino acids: CASSLALAGRDTQYF.

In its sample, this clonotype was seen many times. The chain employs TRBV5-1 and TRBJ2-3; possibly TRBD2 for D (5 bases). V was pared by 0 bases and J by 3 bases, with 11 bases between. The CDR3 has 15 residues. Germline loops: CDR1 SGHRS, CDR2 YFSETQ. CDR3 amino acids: CASSLAGAETDTQYF. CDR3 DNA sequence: TGCGCCAGCAGCTTGGCCGGAGCGGAGACAGATACGCAGTATTTT.

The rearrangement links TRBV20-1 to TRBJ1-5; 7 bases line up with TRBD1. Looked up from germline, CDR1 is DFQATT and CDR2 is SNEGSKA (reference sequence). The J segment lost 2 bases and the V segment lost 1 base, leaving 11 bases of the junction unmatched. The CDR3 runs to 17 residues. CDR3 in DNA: TGCAGTGCTAGAGCCTCAGAGGGGGCGAGGGGCAATCAGCCCCAGCATTTT. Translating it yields CSARASEGARGNQPQHF.

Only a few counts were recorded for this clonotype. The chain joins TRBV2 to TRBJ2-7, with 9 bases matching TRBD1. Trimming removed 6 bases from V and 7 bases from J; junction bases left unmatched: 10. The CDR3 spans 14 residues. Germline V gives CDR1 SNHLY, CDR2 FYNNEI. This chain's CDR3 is CASSRTGGAREQYF. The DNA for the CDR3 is TGTGCCAGCAGCCGAACAGGGGGCGCAAGGGAGCAGTACTTC.

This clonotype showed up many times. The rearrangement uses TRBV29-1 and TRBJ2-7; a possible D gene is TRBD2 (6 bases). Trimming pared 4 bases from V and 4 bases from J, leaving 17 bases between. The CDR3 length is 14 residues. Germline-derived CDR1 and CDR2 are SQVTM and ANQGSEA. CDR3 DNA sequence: TGCAGCGTTGTCCGGGACCCTCGGGAGTACGAGCAGTACTTC. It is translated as CSVVRDPREYEQYF.

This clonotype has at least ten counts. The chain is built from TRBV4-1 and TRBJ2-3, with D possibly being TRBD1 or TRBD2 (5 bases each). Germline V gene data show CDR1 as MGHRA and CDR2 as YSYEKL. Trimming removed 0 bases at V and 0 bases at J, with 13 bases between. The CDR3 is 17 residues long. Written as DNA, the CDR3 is TGCGCCAGCAGCCAAGATCGGGGCACGGTGAGCACAGATACGCAGTATTTT. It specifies CASSQDRGTVSTDTQYF.

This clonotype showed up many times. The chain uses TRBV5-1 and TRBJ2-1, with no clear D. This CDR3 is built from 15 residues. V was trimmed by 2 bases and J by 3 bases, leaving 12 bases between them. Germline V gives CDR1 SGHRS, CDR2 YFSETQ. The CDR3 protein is CASSFGRANYNEQFF. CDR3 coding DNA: TGCGCCAGCAGCTTCGGTCGGGCCAACTACAATGAGCAGTTCTTC. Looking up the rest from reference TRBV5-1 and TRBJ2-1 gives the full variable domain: KAGVTQTPRYLIKTRGQQVTLSCSPISGHRSVSWYQQTPGQGLQFLFEYFSETQRNKGNFPGRFSGRQFSNSRSEMNVSTLELGDSALYLCASSFGRANYNEQFFGPGTRLTVL.

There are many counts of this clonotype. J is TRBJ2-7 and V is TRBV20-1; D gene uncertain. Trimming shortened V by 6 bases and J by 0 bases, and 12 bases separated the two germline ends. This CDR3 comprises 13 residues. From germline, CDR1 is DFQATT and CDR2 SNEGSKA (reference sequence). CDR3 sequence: CSARLGNSYEQYF. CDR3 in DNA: TGCAGTGCCAGGTTAGGAAACTCCTACGAGCAGTACTTC.

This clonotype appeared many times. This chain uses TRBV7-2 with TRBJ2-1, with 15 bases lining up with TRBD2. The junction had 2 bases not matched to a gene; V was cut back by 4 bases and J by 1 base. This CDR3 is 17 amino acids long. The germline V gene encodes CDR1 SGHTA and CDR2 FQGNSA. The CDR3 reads CASSSGTSGRSYNEQFF. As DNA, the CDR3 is TGTGCCAGCAGCTCCGGGACTAGCGGGAGGTCCTACAATGAGCAGTTCTTC. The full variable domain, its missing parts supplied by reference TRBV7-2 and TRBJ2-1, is GAGVSQSPSNKVTEKGKDVELRCDPISGHTALYWYRQSLGQGLEFLIYFQGNSAPDKSGLPSDRFSAERTGGSVSTLTIQRTQQEDSAVYLCASSSGTSGRSYNEQFFGPGTRLTVL.

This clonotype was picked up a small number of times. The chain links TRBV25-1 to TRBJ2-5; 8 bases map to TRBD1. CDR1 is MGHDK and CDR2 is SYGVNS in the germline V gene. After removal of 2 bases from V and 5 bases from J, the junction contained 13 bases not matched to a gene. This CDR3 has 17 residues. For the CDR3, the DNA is TGTGCCAGCAGTGAACCGCCGGGACAGGCCATGTGGGAGACCCAGTACTTC. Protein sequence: CASSEPPGQAMWETQYF.

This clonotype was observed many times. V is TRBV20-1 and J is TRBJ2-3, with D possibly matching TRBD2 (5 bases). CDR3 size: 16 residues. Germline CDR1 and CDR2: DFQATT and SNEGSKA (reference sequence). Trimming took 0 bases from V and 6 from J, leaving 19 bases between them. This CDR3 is CSARDIGLSSGDTQYF. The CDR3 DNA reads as TGCAGTGCTAGAGACATTGGCCTGTCGAGCGGCGATACGCAGTATTTT.

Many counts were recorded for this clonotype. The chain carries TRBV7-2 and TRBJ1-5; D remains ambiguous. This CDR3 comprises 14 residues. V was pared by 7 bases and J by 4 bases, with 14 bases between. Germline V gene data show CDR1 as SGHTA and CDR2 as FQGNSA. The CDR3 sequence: CASIDDDVNQPQHF. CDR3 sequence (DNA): TGTGCCAGCATAGATGACGATGTGAATCAGCCCCAGCATTTT.

The CDR3 sequence: CASSPRVGLTDTQYF. The CDR3, as DNA: TGTGCCAGCAGCCCAAGGGTGGGCTTAACAGATACGCAGTATTTT. The V call is TRBV7-6, the J call TRBJ2-3; D not certain. The CDR3 extends over 15 amino acids. Germline CDR1 SGHVS, CDR2 FNYEAQ. Trimming left V 5 bases short and J 3 bases short, with 15 bases between.

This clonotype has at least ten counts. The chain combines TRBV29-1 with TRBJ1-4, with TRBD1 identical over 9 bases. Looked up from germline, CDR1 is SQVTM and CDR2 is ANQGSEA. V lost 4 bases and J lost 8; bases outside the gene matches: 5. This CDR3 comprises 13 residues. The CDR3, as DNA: TGCAGCGTTGTGGGACAGGGAGAGGAAAAACTGTTTTTT. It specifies CSVVGQGEEKLFF.

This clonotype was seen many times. The CDR3 DNA is TGTGCCAGCATTTGGGCAGGGAACACCGGGGAGCTGTTTTTT. It translates to CASIWAGNTGELFF. The chain uses TRBV12-3 or TRBV12-4 and TRBJ2-2; no definite D call. The CDR3 runs to 14 residues. V lost 7 bases and J lost 1, with 10 bases in between.

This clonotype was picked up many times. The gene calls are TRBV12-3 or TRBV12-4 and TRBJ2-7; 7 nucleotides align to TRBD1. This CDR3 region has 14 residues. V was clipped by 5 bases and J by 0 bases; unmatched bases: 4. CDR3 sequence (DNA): TGTGCCAGCAGTCGACAGGGAAGCTCCTACGAGCAGTACTTC. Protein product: CASSRQGSSYEQYF.

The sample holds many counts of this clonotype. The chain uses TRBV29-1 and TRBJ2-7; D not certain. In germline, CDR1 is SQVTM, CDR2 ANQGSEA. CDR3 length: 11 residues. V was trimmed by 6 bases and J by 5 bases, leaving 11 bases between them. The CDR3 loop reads CSVHSNNEQYF. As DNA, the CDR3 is TGCAGCGTGCACTCGAATAACGAGCAGTACTTC.

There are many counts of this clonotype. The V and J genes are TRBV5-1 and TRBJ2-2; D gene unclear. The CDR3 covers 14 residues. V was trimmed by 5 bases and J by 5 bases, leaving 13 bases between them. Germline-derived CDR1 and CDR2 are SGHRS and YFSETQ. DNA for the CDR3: TGCGCCAGCAGGGCCTTGATGGGGACCGGGGAGCTGTTTTTT. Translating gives CASRALMGTGELFF.

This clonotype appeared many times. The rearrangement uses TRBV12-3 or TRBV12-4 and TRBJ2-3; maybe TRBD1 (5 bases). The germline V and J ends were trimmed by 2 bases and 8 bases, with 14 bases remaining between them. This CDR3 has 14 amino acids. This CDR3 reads CASSLLTVQGTQYF. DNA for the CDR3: TGTGCCAGCAGTTTACTGACAGTCCAGGGTACGCAGTATTTT.

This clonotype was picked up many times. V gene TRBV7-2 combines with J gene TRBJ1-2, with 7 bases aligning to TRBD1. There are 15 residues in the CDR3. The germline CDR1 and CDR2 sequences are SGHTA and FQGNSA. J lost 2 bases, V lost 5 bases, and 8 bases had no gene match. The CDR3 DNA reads TGTGCCAGCAGCCCGACAGGGTCCCGCAACTATGGCTACACCTTC. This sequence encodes CASSPTGSRNYGYTF.

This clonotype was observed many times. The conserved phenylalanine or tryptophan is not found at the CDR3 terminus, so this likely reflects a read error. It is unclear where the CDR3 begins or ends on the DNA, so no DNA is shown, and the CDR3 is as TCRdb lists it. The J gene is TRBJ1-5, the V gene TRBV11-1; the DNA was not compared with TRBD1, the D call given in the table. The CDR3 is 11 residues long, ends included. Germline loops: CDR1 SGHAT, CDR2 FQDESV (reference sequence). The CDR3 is CASSFRASGFI.

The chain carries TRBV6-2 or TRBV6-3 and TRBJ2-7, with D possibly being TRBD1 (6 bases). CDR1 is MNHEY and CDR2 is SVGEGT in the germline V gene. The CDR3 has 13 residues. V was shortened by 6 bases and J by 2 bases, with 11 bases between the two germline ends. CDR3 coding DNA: TGTGCCAGCAGCAGGGGAAAGGCCTACGAGCAGTACTTC. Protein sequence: CASSRGKAYEQYF.

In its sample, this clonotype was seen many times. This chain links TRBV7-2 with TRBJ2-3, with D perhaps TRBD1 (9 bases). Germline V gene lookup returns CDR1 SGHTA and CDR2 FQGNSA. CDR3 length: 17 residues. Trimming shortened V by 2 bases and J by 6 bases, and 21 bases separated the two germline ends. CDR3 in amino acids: CASSLRHTGGGRDTQYF. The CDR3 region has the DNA TGTGCCAGCAGCTTACGGCACACAGGGGGCGGGAGGGATACGCAGTATTTT.

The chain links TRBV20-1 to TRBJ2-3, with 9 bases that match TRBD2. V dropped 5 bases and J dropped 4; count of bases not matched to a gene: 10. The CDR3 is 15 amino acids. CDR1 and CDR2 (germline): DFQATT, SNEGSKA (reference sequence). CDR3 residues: CSAPNSGRGSDTQYF. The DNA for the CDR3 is TGCAGTGCTCCGAATAGCGGGAGAGGGTCAGATACGCAGTATTTT.

In DNA form, the CDR3 reads TGTGCCAGCAGCCAAAAAGCACAGGGTGAAGCTTTCTTT. Protein: CASSQKAQGEAFF. The chain links TRBV14 to TRBJ1-1; possibly TRBD1 for D (6 bases). From germline, CDR1 is SGHDN and CDR2 FVKESK. The CDR3 loop spans 13 amino acids. The germline V and J ends were trimmed by 2 bases and 7 bases, with 11 bases remaining between them. Together with reference TRBV14 and TRBJ1-1, the CDR3 gives the full variable domain: EAGVTQFPSHSVIEKGQTVTLRCDPISGHDNLYWYRRVMGKEIKFLLHFVKESKQDESGMPNNRFLAERTGGTYSTLKVQPAELEDSGVYFCASSQKAQGEAFFGQGTRLTVV.

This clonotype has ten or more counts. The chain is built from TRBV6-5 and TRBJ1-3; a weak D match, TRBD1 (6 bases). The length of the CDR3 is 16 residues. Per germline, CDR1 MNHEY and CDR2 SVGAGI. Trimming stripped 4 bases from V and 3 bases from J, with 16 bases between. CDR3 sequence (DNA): TGTGCCAGCAGTTTCCCCTCGGGGGCAGTTGGAAACACCATATATTTT. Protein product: CASSFPSGAVGNTIYF.

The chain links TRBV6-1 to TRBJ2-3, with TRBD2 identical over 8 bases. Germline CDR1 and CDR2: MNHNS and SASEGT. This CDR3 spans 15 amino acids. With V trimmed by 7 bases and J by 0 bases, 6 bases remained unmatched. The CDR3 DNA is TGTGCCAGCACCGACAGCGGGAGAAGCACAGATACGCAGTATTTT. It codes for CASTDSGRSTDTQYF.

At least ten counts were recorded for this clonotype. Here the CDR3 DNA reads TGCAGCGTTGAGGCTAGCGGGAGTGATACGCAGTATTTT. Its translation is CSVEASGSDTQYF. This sequence joins TRBV29-1 and TRBJ2-3, with 10 bases identical to TRBD2. The germline CDR1 and CDR2 sequences are SQVTM and ANQGSEA. Losses at the gene ends were 3 bases for V and 6 bases for J; bases not matched to a gene: 3. This CDR3 region has 13 residues.

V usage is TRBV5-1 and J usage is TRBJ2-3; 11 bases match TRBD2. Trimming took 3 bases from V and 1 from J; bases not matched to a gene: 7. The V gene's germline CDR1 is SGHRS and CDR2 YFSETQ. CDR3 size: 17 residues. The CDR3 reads CASSSRTSGRRTDTQYF. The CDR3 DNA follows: TGCGCCAGCAGCTCCAGAACTAGCGGGAGACGCACAGATACGCAGTATTTT.

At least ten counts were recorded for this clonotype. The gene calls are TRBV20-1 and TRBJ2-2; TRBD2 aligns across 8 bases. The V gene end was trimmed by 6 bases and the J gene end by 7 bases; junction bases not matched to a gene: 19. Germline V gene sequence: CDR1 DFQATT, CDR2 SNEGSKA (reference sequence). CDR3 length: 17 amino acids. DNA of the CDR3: TGCAGTGCCTCGCTAAGGGGTACTAGCGGCTTAGGCGGGGAGCTGTTTTTT. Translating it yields CSASLRGTSGLGGELFF.